Listed below are T cell receptor beta chains from one sample, sequenced in a study of T cell responses to AZD1222 COVID-19 vaccine. Data came from immunoSEQ multiplex PCR; TCRdb stores just in-frame clones and leaves some out. The repertoire holds some 150,000 clones, with 90% to 95% as singletons. This specimen consisted of peripheral blood, obtained on day 0 of AZD1222 vaccination. The receptor source for this set is an adult in good health. The CDR3 runs from the conserved cysteine through the conserved F or W. Fields, in order: V gene, CDR3 protein.

TRBV2 | CASSESTGRQPQHF
TRBV30 | CAWSNKGLAGVKQYF
TRBV2 | CASTYGGFSGNTIYF
TRBV25-1 | CASSEGVWGRGTEAFF
TRBV10-3 | CAISVQGGMNTEAFF
TRBV4-1 | CASSPSVAVNTEAFF
TRBV11-2 | CASSLSTSEQYF
TRBV19 | CASRDRAHSYEQYF
TRBV2 | CASYNPLAASGELFF
TRBV2 | CASSREPLNEQFF
TRBV11-2 | CASSSRGIWERTEAFF
TRBV7-9 | CASSLLGFGERWMNEQFF
TRBV18 | CASSPGQGVQPQHF
TRBV7-8 | CASSLAERQPQHF
TRBV5-1 | CASSLVSGQGAGEQYF
TRBV29-1 | CSVVESTPMGVHNEQFF
TRBV9 | CASSVEWQRADTQYF
TRBV6-5 | CASSWLATYNEQFF
TRBV6-1 | CASSGLAGTGTDTQYF
TRBV10-1 | CASRPGLAGELFF
TRBV30 | CAWSEGGETQYF
TRBV7-3 | CASSPQTSGRNEQFF
TRBV11-2 | CASSLGGKTNEKLFF
TRBV3-1/TRBV3-2 | CASSQGVRGGGYTF
TRBV29-1 | CSVESRGSYNEQFF
TRBV5-1 | CASNPRGTGELFF
TRBV18 | CASSPLAGSDDAFF
TRBV7-9 | CASSFFEAGELFF
TRBV6-6 | CASSYKGQSNSPLHF
TRBV11-2 | CASSLQRGTTGELFF
TRBV6-2/TRBV6-3 | CASSHRGQGEETQYF
TRBV6-5 | CASSLEDSYYNEQFF
TRBV27 | CASKWSPTGRWFF
TRBV7-8 | CASSLEGAGSSSYEQYF
TRBV5-1 | CASSQSPAQETQYF